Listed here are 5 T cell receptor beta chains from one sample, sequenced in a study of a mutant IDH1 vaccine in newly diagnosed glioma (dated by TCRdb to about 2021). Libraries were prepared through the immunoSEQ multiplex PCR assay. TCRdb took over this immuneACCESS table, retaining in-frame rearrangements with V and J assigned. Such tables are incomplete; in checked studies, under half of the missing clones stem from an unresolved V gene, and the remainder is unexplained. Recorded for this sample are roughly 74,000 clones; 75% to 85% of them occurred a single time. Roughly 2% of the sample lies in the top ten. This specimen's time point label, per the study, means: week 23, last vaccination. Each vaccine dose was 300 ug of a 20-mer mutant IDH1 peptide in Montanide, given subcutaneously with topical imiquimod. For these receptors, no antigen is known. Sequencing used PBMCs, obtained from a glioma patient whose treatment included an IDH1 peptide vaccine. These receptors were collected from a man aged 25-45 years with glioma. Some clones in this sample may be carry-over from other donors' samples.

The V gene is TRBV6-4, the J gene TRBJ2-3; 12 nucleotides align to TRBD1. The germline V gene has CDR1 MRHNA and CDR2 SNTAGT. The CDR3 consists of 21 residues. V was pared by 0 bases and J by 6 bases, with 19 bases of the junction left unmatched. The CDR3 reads CASSDSKGQGARSGRLDTQYF. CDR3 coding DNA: TGTGCCAGCAGTGACTCGAAGGGACAGGGGGCTCGTTCGGGGCGGTTGGATACGCAGTATTTT.

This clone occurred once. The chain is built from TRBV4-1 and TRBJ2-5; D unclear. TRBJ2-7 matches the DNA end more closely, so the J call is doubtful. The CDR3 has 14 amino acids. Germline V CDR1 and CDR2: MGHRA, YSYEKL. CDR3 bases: TGCGCCAGCAGCCAAGATCCGATCTCCTACGAGCAGTACTTC. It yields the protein CASSQDPISYEQYF.

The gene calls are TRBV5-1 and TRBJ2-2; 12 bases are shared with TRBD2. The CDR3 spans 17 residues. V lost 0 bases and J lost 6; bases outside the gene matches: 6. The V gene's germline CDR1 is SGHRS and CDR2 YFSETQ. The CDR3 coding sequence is TGCGCCAGCAGCTTGGGACTAGCGGGAGTACTATCCGGGGAGCTGTTTTTT. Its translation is CASSLGLAGVLSGELFF. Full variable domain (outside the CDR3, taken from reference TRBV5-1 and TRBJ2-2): KAGVTQTPRYLIKTRGQQVTLSCSPISGHRSVSWYQQTPGQGLQFLFEYFSETQRNKGNFPGRFSGRQFSNSRSEMNVSTLELGDSALYLCASSLGLAGVLSGELFFGEGSRLTVL.

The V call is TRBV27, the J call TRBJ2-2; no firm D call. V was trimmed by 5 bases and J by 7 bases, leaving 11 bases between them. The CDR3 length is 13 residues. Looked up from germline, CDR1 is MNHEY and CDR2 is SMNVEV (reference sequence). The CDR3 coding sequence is TGTGCCAGCAGTCCCGAGGCTATCGGGGAGCTGTTTTTT. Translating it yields CASSPEAIGELFF.

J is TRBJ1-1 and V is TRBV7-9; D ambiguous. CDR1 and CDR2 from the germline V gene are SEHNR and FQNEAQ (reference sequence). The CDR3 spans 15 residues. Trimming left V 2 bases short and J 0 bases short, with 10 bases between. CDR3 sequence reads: CASSLTGVVNTEAFF. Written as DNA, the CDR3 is TGTGCCAGCAGCTTAACCGGGGTGGTGAACACTGAAGCTTTCTTT.